This T cell receptor (beta chain) was sequenced for a study of blood T cell repertoires in COVID-19 (TCRdb year 2020). Turning to the overall study: Samples covering the acute and convalescent phases of COVID-19 were provided by collaborators in the United States, Italy and Spain. The repertoires were made available in a free public database intended to serve as a resource for research on the immune response to SARS-CoV-2. The dataset comprised deeply sampled blood TCRbeta repertoires from subjects exposed to, actively infected with, or recovered from COVID-19. Nearly every sample came with metadata listing a de-identified subject ID, COVID-19 status, age in years and sex. The prospective study material was composed of cDNA or gDNA derived from T cells, B-cell-depleted T cells, or PBMCs. HLA class I and class II types, where available, came from metadata supplied by the sample provider rather than from assay-based typing. Samples were obtained from the ongoing ImmuneRACE study (first 160 participants) and from 1,254 subjects provided by 6 global collaborators. The research as a whole found: The amount of clinical and demographic metadata varied by source and participant and was provided uncurated.

TCRbeta CDR3 regions were amplified from genomic DNA by means of the immunoSEQ Assay, a bias-controlled multiplex PCR. The authors' analysis ran thus. Within the assay, amplification of reference gene primers was used to estimate how many nucleated cells each sample contained. To quantify the absolute abundance of each unique TCRbeta CDR3 rearrangement, sequence reads were collapsed and filtered. For each sample, productive Simpson clonality was calculated by taking the square root of Simpson's diversity index across productive rearrangements. TCRdb's version of the immuneACCESS table is confined to in-frame rearrangements and falls short of the full clone set. An unresolved V gene accounts for under half of the shortfall where checked; the remainder is of unknown origin. That table supplies the V and J calls and clone size; D and trimming were determined from the DNA. The sample table lists some 60,000 clones, about 88% of them with a count of one. Over 0.8% of the sample comes from the top ten.

Each collaborating institution followed its own protocols to collect whole blood in K2EDTA tubes. Collaborator samples were shipped for TCRbeta analysis as frozen whole blood, isolated PBMCs, or DNA extracted from either sample type. This clone was recorded only once. What antigen it recognizes has not been identified. The record has no base qualities; no much larger clone is one base away. The receptor was derived from a man in his 70s with acute or convalescent COVID-19. The sequencing sample was made of peripheral blood.

In nucleotide form, the sequence is TGTGCCAGCAGGCCCCATCAGCGCGACAATGAGCAGTTCTTC. Its product reads: CASRPHQRDNEQFF. Recombination connected TRBV28 to TRBJ2-1; no D segment can be confidently identified. The CDR3 spans 14 residues, from the cysteine through the phenylalanine. The retained sequence is limited to the CDR3, 42 bases, with the frame set at the first base. Trimming costs V 6 bases and J 5 bases, and their ends lie 14 bases apart. Sequences MDHEN (CDR1) and SYDVKM (CDR2) are obtained from the germline V gene.